This T cell receptor (beta chain) is from a study of blood T cells in healthy people across ages (dated by TCRdb to about 2015). With respect to the entire study: In model experiments, roughly one uniquely barcoded TCR beta cDNA molecule per two T cells was captured by template switching. To avoid experimental bias, donors of different ages were randomly spread across the sequencing lanes. Using the same blood draw, the study looked at two additional independent replicas of 1 million unique cDNA reads for two donors, one aged 18 to 30 and the other aged 80 or older. The donors were divided into four age groups: young (average about 16 years), middle-aged (approximately 39), aged (around 67) and long-lived (82). To track age-related changes in TCR beta repertoire diversity, the study relied on deep sequencing normalized with unique cDNA molecular identifiers. Results and caveats for the whole study, not just this receptor: Observed TCR beta diversity per million T cells fell roughly linearly with age, and a significant reduction was already apparent by age roughly 40. Because donor CMV infection status was unknown, age-related changes in expanded clonotypes were potentially confounded. Total diversity estimates from one million sequenced T cells were considered lower bounds and underestimates. Because profiling used bulk unsorted PBMCs, naive and antigen-experienced compartments could not be compared conclusively. Observed TCR beta diversity correlated strongly with the percentage of naive T cells measured by flow cytometry. Compared with the aged group, more naive CD4+ T cells, fewer expanded clones and increased TCR diversity were shown by the long-lived group, suggesting age selection.

The library was made by 5' RACE. The sequencer was an Illumina HiSeq 2500. A second about 7 to 11 cycle PCR used a sample-barcoded 5' primer and a J-beta primer mix. A unique molecular identifier was introduced onto each TCR beta cDNA molecule by a template-switch 5' adaptor carrying 12 random nucleotides. Each sample yielded at least 2.5 million CDR3-containing paired-end reads. All of the RNA was converted into first-strand cDNA using the Mint cDNA synthesis kit, with a TRBC-specific oligonucleotide serving as the primer. After uracil-DNA glycosylase treatment, a first 18-cycle PCR used universal primers M1SS and BC2_uni_R on all cDNA. The authors' pipeline ran thus. For normalization, 1 million high-quality reads were randomly selected from each sample, with every read carrying a distinct molecular identifier. Instead of being binned into consensus sequences, reads with shared molecular identifiers were discarded. MiTCR, with a Q25 quality threshold and the strictest error-elimination algorithm, was used for CDR3 identification, clonotype clustering and error correction. A nonparametric unseen species model using Euler transformation provided a lower-bound estimate of total TCR beta diversity. In TCRdb, the public reads were trimmed at Q25 with fastp and aligned with MiXCR, with productive beta chains retained. Entries are consolidated by CDR3 protein sequence, retaining the most common genes and DNA. TCRdb's processing, not the authors' own work, is the source of the V and J calls. For this sample the table gives hundreds of thousands of distinct CDR3 sequences, of which roughly 56% were detected only once. The ten largest clones add up to approximately 24% of the sample.

Worth noting for this clonotype: The clone's antigen remains unknown. Base qualities were left out, and no much larger clone turns up one base away.

The 40 or so donors, aged about 6 to 90 years, were systemically healthy Caucasian individuals from Russia. Each donor gave approximately 9.3 milliliters of peripheral blood, collected into EDTA-treated Vacutainer tubes. Ficoll-Paque density-gradient centrifugation was used to isolate PBMCs, with at least 6.5 million per sample. Total RNA was extracted from PBMCs with Trizol reagent, with at least 5 micrograms obtained per sample. The percentages of naive CD45RAhigh/CD27high T cells were determined by flow cytometry on a PBMC aliquot from every donor. Sequencing was performed on blood. The receptor comes from a middle-aged man in good health.

At the DNA level, the sequence is TGTGCCAGCCGTGCCAGGACAGAAATGAACACTGAAGCTTTCTTT. It is translated as CASRARTEMNTEAFF. The chain employs TRBV7-9 and TRBJ1-1; TRBD1 is a weak D gene call, 6 bases matching. Sequences SEHNR (CDR1) and FQNEAQ (CDR2) are obtained from the germline V gene (reference sequence). Trimming costs V 8 bases and J 0 bases, and their ends lie 16 bases apart. Taken from cysteine to phenylalanine, the CDR3 has 15 residues. Only CDR3 DNA is held: 45 bases, read in frame from base 1.